This T cell receptor beta chain is drawn from a study of blood T cell repertoires in COVID-19. For the study at large: T cells, B-cell-depleted T cells, or PBMCs supplied cDNA or gDNA.

Trimming removed 5 bases at V and 0 bases at J, with 14 bases between. The CDR3 extends over 17 amino acids. Germline values: CDR1 LNHDA, CDR2 SQIVND (reference sequence). Measured with immunoSEQ multiplex PCR; TCRdb has only the in-frame clones, and not every one. The repertoire holds roughly 230,000 clones, with around 81% as singletons. This TCR was recovered from a man aged 45 to 65 with active or convalescent COVID-19. This sequence joins TRBV19 and TRBJ1-6; D uncertain. Sequenced material: peripheral blood. The CDR3 DNA sequence: TGTGCCAGTAGTCGACAAGAAATGAGCTCCTATAATTCACCCCTCCACTTT. This codes for CASSRQEMSSYNSPLHF.